The 21 T cell receptor beta chains below were found in one sample sequenced in a study of blood T cells in healthy people across ages. The use of a sample-barcoded 5' primer and a J-beta primer mix characterized a second PCR of roughly 7 to 11 cycles. TCRdb fed the 5' RACE reads into MiXCR, producing one record per CDR3 protein. The data contain about a million distinct CDR3 sequences, around two fifths of them singletons. Input material: blood. The origin of the receptors is a man aged 18 to 35 in good health.

This clonotype appeared a few times. The chain has TRBV5-1 and TRBJ2-5, with TRBD2 identical over 7 bases. Germline-derived CDR1 and CDR2 are SGHRS and YFSETQ. V was clipped by 1 base and J by 5 bases; unmatched bases: 5. The CDR3 spans 14 residues. In DNA, the CDR3 is TGCGCCAGCAGCTTGTTATGGGAGGGGGAGACCCAGTACTTC. Encoded protein: CASSLLWEGETQYF.

The CDR3 reads CASIQGLGDNEQFF. In nucleotides, the CDR3 is TGTGCCAGCATCCAGGGGTTAGGGGACAATGAGCAGTTCTTC. The chain is built from TRBV6-1 and TRBJ2-1; weak D call: TRBD1 (6 bases). Germline-derived CDR1 and CDR2 are MNHNS and SASEGT. Between the trimmed V and J ends, which lost 7 bases and 5 bases, there was a span of 15 bases. This CDR3 has 14 residues.

The CDR3 DNA follows: TGTGCCAGCAGCTTAGTTGCCGGGACTCCTAACTATGGCTACACCTTC. Residues: CASSLVAGTPNYGYTF. The chain joins TRBV7-9 to TRBJ1-2, with TRBD1 as a possible D gene (5 bases). The germline CDR1 and CDR2 sequences are SEHNR and FQNEAQ (reference sequence). The CDR3 runs 16 residues. Trimming took 1 base from V and 0 from J, leaving 12 bases between them.

This chain joins TRBV2 and TRBJ1-5; the match to TRBD1 covers 8 bases. Unmatched junction bases numbered 7, after V lost 10 bases and J lost 2 bases. CDR1 and CDR2 from the germline V gene are SNHLY and FYNNEI. The CDR3 totals 14 residues. This CDR3 reads CATKDREGNQPQHF. The CDR3 DNA follows: TGTGCCACTAAGGACAGGGAGGGCAATCAGCCCCAGCATTTT. The full variable domain, with the rest looked up from reference TRBV2 and TRBJ1-5, is EPEVTQTPSHQVTQMGQEVILRCVPISNHLYFYWYRQILGQKVEFLVSFYNNEISEKSEIFDDQFSVERPDGSNFTLKIRSTKLEDSAMYFCATKDREGNQPQHFGDGTRLSIL.

This clonotype has a count of ten or more. It may be a read error: a sequence one base away is much more abundant. The rearrangement uses TRBV7-9 and TRBJ2-1; D tentatively fits TRBD1 or TRBD2 (6 bases each). Gene TRBJ2-7 matches the end of the DNA better, so the J call may be wrong. Germline values: CDR1 SEHNR, CDR2 FQNEAQ (reference sequence). The CDR3 is 17 amino acids. The CDR3 nucleotides are TGTGCCAGCAGCTATATAATGAGGGGGGTCGGTTACAATGAGCAGTACTTC. Protein sequence: CASSYIMRGVGYNEQYF.

There are a few counts of this clonotype. The gene calls are TRBV29-1 and TRBJ2-7; 8 nucleotides align to TRBD1. The CDR3 totals 13 residues. V shed 1 base, J shed 2 bases, and the junction held 1 base outside the gene matches. Looked up from germline, CDR1 is SQVTM and CDR2 is ANQGSEA. Written as DNA, the CDR3 is TGCAGCGTTGAAGGGACAGGGCCCTACGAGCAGTACTTC. This sequence encodes CSVEGTGPYEQYF.

This chain joins TRBV3-1 and TRBJ1-2, with 9 bases matching TRBD1. Germline V gene data show CDR1 as LGHDT and CDR2 as YNNKEL (reference sequence). V lost 4 bases and J lost 4; bases outside the gene matches: 16. This CDR3 is built from 18 residues. The CDR3 is CASSPSQSGTGKTYGYTF. The CDR3 coding sequence is TGTGCCAGCAGCCCTTCTCAATCCGGGACAGGGAAGACCTATGGCTACACCTTC.

This clonotype was observed a few times. J is TRBJ2-5 and V is TRBV2, with 8 bases identical to TRBD2. Looked up from germline, CDR1 is SNHLY and CDR2 is FYNNEI. The V and J ends lost 7 bases and 11 bases, in that order; junction bases with no gene match: 30. The CDR3 runs to 19 residues. The CDR3 sequence: CASTSRGGTAISFSGDQYF. CDR3 coding DNA: TGTGCCAGCACAAGCCGGGGGGGCACCGCCATTTCTTTTTCGGGTGATCAGTACTTC.

Only a few counts were recorded for this clonotype. The CDR3 nucleotides read TGTGCTAGTGGTTTAGGAATAGAGACCCAGTACTTC. It specifies CASGLGIETQYF. The chain combines TRBV12-5 with TRBJ2-5; D gene uncertain. Trimming pared 3 bases from V and 4 bases from J, leaving 6 bases between. The CDR3 covers 12 residues. Germline assignment: CDR1 LGHNT and CDR2 FRNRAP.

The chain uses TRBV4-1 and TRBJ1-1; D remains unclear. Germline V lookup: CDR1 MGHRA, CDR2 YSYEKL. V lost 1 base and J lost 1, with 7 bases in between. The CDR3 has 14 residues. The CDR3 region is CASSQVGWNTEAFF. CDR3 DNA sequence: TGCGCCAGCAGCCAAGTGGGTTGGAACACTGAAGCTTTCTTT.

A few counts support this clonotype. The rearrangement uses TRBV14 and TRBJ1-1; weak D call: TRBD1 (5 bases). This CDR3 is built from 14 residues. V was shortened by 2 bases and J by 4 bases, with 11 bases between the two germline ends. Germline V gene data show CDR1 as SGHDN and CDR2 as FVKESK. CDR3 residues: CASSQTPRGTEAFF. The CDR3 nucleotides are TGTGCCAGCAGCCAAACTCCGAGGGGCACTGAAGCTTTCTTT.

This clonotype was observed at least ten times. The chain joins TRBV7-2 to TRBJ1-2; weak D call: TRBD1 (6 bases). This CDR3 region has 14 residues. CDR1 is SGHTA and CDR2 is FQGNSA in the germline V gene. The V and J ends lost 2 bases and 3 bases respectively, with 10 bases between them. CDR3 residues: CASSLSRGHYGYTF. DNA for the CDR3: TGTGCCAGCAGCTTAAGTCGGGGGCACTATGGCTACACCTTC.

This clonotype was counted only a few times. The chain uses TRBV20-1 and TRBJ2-5; D may be TRBD1 (6 bases). V was shortened by 5 bases and J by 1 base, with 11 bases between the two germline ends. The CDR3 sequence is 13 residues long. CDR1 and CDR2 from the germline V gene are DFQATT and SNEGSKA (reference sequence). The CDR3 is CSAGGWGQETQYF. The CDR3 DNA reads as TGCAGTGCTGGGGGCTGGGGCCAAGAGACCCAGTACTTC.

The chain joins TRBV6-1 to TRBJ1-2, with 10 bases that match TRBD1. V shed 4 bases, J shed 6 bases, and the junction held 8 bases outside the gene matches. CDR3 size: 15 residues. Looked up from germline, CDR1 is MNHNS and CDR2 is SASEGT. CDR3 protein: CASSVRRDRGDGYTF. The CDR3 DNA follows: TGTGCCAGCAGTGTGCGGAGGGACAGGGGTGATGGCTACACCTTC.

The gene calls are TRBV24-1 and TRBJ1-2; 7 bases are a match to TRBD1. From germline, CDR1 is KGHDR and CDR2 SFDVKD. Trimming at V came to 2 bases and at J to 3 bases, leaving 11 bases not matched to a gene. This CDR3 region has 17 residues. This CDR3 is CATSDSQDRLVDYGYTF. The CDR3 region has the DNA TGTGCCACCAGTGATTCACAGGACAGGCTTGTGGACTATGGCTACACCTTC.

The V call is TRBV7-9, the J call TRBJ1-1, with D maybe TRBD1 (5 bases). V shed 5 bases and J shed 2 bases, with 12 bases lying between them. Germline V lookup: CDR1 SEHNR, CDR2 FQNEAQ (reference sequence). The CDR3 sequence is 14 residues long. CDR3: CASSQGTFNTEAFF. CDR3 sequence (DNA): TGTGCCAGCAGCCAAGGGACGTTTAACACTGAAGCTTTCTTT.

The CDR3 DNA reads TGTGCCAGCAGTTTTGACAAGTCCTACGAGCAGTACTTC. Translating gives CASSFDKSYEQYF. The chain carries TRBV12-3 or TRBV12-4 and TRBJ2-7; D unclear. V was clipped by 3 bases and J by 1 base, with 7 bases between them. This CDR3 contains 13 residues.

V is TRBV24-1 and J is TRBJ1-1; possible D gene TRBD1, 5 bases. Looked up from germline, CDR1 is KGHDR and CDR2 is SFDVKD. The ends were cut back, 3 bases at V and 5 bases at J, with 15 bases in the middle. The CDR3 runs to 15 residues. DNA for the CDR3: TGTGCCACCAGTGATCCGGACGAGGAGGGGACTGAAGCTTTCTTT. It translates to CATSDPDEEGTEAFF.

The chain combines TRBV4-3 with TRBJ2-1; the D gene is possibly TRBD2 (5 bases). Germline V gene data show CDR1 as LGHNA and CDR2 as YSLEER. Trimming took 0 bases from V and 0 from J, leaving 12 bases between them. The CDR3 contains 17 residues. As DNA, the CDR3 is TGCGCCAGCAGCCAAGAATATCGGGGAGCCTCCTACAATGAGCAGTTCTTC. Encoded protein: CASSQEYRGASYNEQFF.

V is TRBV21-1 and J is TRBJ1-5; TRBD1, the D gene given by the table, was not confirmed from the DNA. TRBV21-1 is reported as a pseudogene. The CDR3 has 16 residues. CDR3 sequence reads: CASSSQTPRGHQPQHF. DNA of the CDR3: TGTGCCAGCAGCTCTCAAACCCCCCGGGGGCATCAGCCCCAGCATTTT.

The sample holds one count of this clonotype. An end of the junction does not agree with germline; a read error may underlie this. The chain is built from TRBV6-4 and TRBJ2-7, with D maybe TRBD1 (5 bases). Germline V gene lookup returns CDR1 MRHNA and CDR2 SNTAGT. The CDR3 has 13 amino acids. CDR3: CAGSSLIGDEQYF. CDR3 nucleotide sequence: TGTGCCGGCAGCTCGCTGATAGGGGACGAGCAGTACTTC.